This T cell receptor beta chain came from a study of regulatory and conventional T cells in RAG deficiency. Findings and limits, study-wide: Compared with controls, unique Treg TCR beta sequences dropped around 100-fold in Omenn syndrome and CID/AS. Sorted Omenn CD25-high CD127-low cells may not be bona fide Tregs. Shannon entropy was markedly lower and Simpson indices higher in RAG-deficient patients than control T-cell subsets. In Omenn syndrome, Treg and Tconv repertoires overlapped >75%.

CDR1 and CDR2 (germline): SGHKS, YYEKEE (reference sequence). This CDR3 is 16 amino acids long. The ends lost 4 bases at V and 0 bases at J; junction bases unmatched: 6. To note about this clone: Its antigen remains unidentified.

Blood CD4+ CD25-high CD127-low regulatory T cells supplied the genomic DNA template. Data came from immunoSEQ multiplex PCR; TCRdb stores just in-frame clones and leaves some out. The profile shows roughly 29,000 clones, just over 90% of them singletons. These data are also associated with another study on regulatory T cells. That paper adds: The primer mix had 52 TRBV and 13 TRBJ primers.

Sequencing was done on a sample of Tregs sorted from blood. The chain joins TRBV5-5 to TRBJ1-4, with 7 bases identical to TRBD1. The clonotype originates from a human donor in good health. The chain's CDR3 is CASSLGGLATNEKLFF. CDR3 coding DNA: TGTGCCAGCAGCCTAGGGGGCCTCGCAACTAATGAAAAACTGTTTTTT.